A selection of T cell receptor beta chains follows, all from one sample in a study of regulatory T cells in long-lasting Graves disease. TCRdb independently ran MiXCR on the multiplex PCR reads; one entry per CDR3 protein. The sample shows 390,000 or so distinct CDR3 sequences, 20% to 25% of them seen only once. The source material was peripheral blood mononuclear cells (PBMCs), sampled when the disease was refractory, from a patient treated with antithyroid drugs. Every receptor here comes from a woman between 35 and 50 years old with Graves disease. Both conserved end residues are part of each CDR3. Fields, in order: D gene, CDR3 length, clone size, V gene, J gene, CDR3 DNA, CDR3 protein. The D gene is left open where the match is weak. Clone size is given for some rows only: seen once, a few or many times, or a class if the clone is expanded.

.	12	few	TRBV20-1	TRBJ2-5	TGCAGTGCAAACAGGGAACGGGAGACCCAGTACTTC	CSANRERETQYF
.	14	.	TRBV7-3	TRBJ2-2	TGTGCCAGCAGCCACGTCTTGGTTATCGGGGAGCTGTTTTTT	CASSHVLVIGELFF
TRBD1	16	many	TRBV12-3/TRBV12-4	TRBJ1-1	TGTGCCAGCAGTTTAGTTGGACAGGGCCCGAACACTGAAGCTTTCTTT	CASSLVGQGPNTEAFF
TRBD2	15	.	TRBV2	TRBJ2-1	TGTGCCACCCAAAGGACTAGCGGGACCTACAATGAGCAGTTCTTC	CATQRTSGTYNEQFF
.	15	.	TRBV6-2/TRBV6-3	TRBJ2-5	TGTGCCAGCAGTAATACACAGGGCGGGGGCGAGACCCAGTACTTC	CASSNTQGGGETQYF
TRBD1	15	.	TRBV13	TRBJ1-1	TGTGCCAGCAGCCCCAGGGACAGGGGGAACACTGAAGCTTTCTTT	CASSPRDRGNTEAFF
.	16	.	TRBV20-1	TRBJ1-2	TGCAGTGCTAGAGATCTAGGACAGCGAGGGATGAATGGCTACACCTTC	CSARDLGQRGMNGYTF
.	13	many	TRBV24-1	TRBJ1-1	TGTGCCACCAGTGATTGGGCAGAGACTGAAGCTTTCTTT	CATSDWAETEAFF
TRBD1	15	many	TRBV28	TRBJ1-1	TGTGCCAGCAGTTTCCCCGGACAGGGTCTGGCTGAAGCTTTCTTT	CASSFPGQGLAEAFF
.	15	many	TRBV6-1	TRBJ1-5	TGTGCCAGCAGGCTATGGAGGGAAAGCAATCAGCCCCAGCATTTT	CASRLWRESNQPQHF
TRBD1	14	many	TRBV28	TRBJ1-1	TGTGCCAGCAGTATGACAGGGTTGAACACTGAAGCTTTCTTT	CASSMTGLNTEAFF
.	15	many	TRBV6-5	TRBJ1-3	TGTGCCAGCAGTTCCGGACTGATCTCTGGAAACACCATATATTTT	CASSSGLISGNTIYF
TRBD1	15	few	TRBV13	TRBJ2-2	TGTGCCAGCAGCTTTCGGGACAGGAACACCGGGGAGCTGTTTTTT	CASSFRDRNTGELFF
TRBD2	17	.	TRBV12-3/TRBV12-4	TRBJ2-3	TGTGCCAGCAGCCCACGAGGAGCGGGACCTTCCAGCGATACGCAGTATTTT	CASSPRGAGPSSDTQYF
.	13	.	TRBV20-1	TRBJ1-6	TGCAGTGCCAAGGACTCGGGGAACTCACCCCTCCACTTT	CSAKDSGNSPLHF
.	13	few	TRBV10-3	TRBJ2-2	TGTGCCATCAGTGAGTCGTGGACCGGGGAGCTGTTTTTT	CAISESWTGELFF
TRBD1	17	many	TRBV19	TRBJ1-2	TGTGCCAGTACCGACGGGACAGCCACCTTTTCTAACTATGGCTACACCTTC	CASTDGTATFSNYGYTF
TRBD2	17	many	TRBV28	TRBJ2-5	TGTGCCAGCAGTACCCCCGCTATGCGGGAGAAACAAGAGACCCAGTACTTC	CASSTPAMREKQETQYF